Listed below are T cell receptor beta chains from one sample, sequenced in a study of cytomegalovirus exposure and HLA in healthy donors. Data came from immunoSEQ multiplex PCR; TCRdb stores just in-frame clones and leaves some out. The repertoire has approximately 160,000 clones, around 79% of them found once; the top ten carry approximately 2.9%. The specimen was PBMCs. The receptors stem from a woman aged 40 to 50 in good health and CMV-seropositive. Both conserved end residues are part of each CDR3. Fields, in order: V gene, clone size, J gene, CDR3 protein. Not all rows give a size; the values are once, few, many and, for expanded clones, a class.

>TRBV18|NA|TRBJ1-3
CASSRTGDGNTIYF
>TRBV6-5|NA|TRBJ1-4
CASSSEGTAAWEKLFF
>TRBV5-1|NA|TRBJ2-5
CASGGTATAETQYF
>TRBV5-6|once|TRBJ1-2
CASSHQAIYGGYTF
>TRBV25-1|once|TRBJ2-3
CASTWAGGLDTQYF
>TRBV6-6|NA|TRBJ2-5
CASSPGGGGLKETQYF
>TRBV7-2|NA|TRBJ2-3
CASSLPGTGDTQYF
>TRBV7-2|NA|TRBJ1-1
CASSHPKAANWNTEAFF
>TRBV5-1|NA|TRBJ1-6
CASSLAEGGGSPLHF
>TRBV2|few|TRBJ2-7
CASVLAGAYEQYF
>TRBV11-2|NA|TRBJ2-1
CASSPLRGSSYNEQFF
>TRBV28|few|TRBJ1-1
CASSQSSLAGGSAEAFF
>TRBV7-2|NA|TRBJ2-1
CASSLVIIAGGDEQFF
>TRBV12-1|NA|TRBJ2-7
CASSYRTGPYEQYF
>TRBV5-6|NA|TRBJ2-3
CASSSYRDSGRTDTQYF
>TRBV10-1|few|TRBJ2-7
CASSELRGYEQYF
>TRBV30|few|TRBJ2-7
CAWSVRGQGVYEQYF
>TRBV7-9|NA|TRBJ1-4
CSSSSGGQFFNEKLFF
>TRBV28|NA|TRBJ1-2
CASSQTGDGYTF
>TRBV19|few|TRBJ1-5
CASSLQGAYQPQHF
>TRBV18|NA|TRBJ1-2
CASSPGEGGVYGYTF
>TRBV2|NA|TRBJ1-5
CASSEQGAISQPQHF
>TRBV7-2|once|TRBJ1-3
CASSQPTGKSGNTIYF
>TRBV6-1|NA|TRBJ1-2
CASSQGHMAGYTF
>TRBV10-3|once|TRBJ2-1
CAIRDSTSQNEQFF
>TRBV27|NA|TRBJ2-3
CASSTDRGGTQYF
>TRBV14|NA|TRBJ1-2
CASSPRTGGVYGYTF
>TRBV4-3|NA|TRBJ1-4
CASSQAGGGHEKLFF
>TRBV2|NA|TRBJ2-5
CASSVGGETQYF
>TRBV5-1|NA|TRBJ2-7
CASSPGDSGAYEQYF
>TRBV5-1|once|TRBJ2-7
CASSPRGAFSYEQYF
>TRBV6-5|NA|NA
CASSTNRGHGEQYF
>TRBV11-3|NA|TRBJ2-2
CASSLVLAVSTGELFF
>TRBV2|NA|TRBJ1-4
CASSFYSGGNEKLFF
>TRBV6-5|NA|TRBJ1-2
CASSYSPGGTYGYTF
>TRBV5-1|NA|TRBJ1-1
CASSSGTQGTEAFF
>TRBV28|NA|TRBJ1-5
CASSFVMNSQPQHF
>TRBV9|NA|TRBJ1-3
CASSVDSGNAIYF
>TRBV5-1|NA|TRBJ1-4
CASSISGKTDEKLFF
>TRBV4-3|NA|TRBJ1-4
CASSQGQGGEKLFF
>TRBV2|NA|TRBJ1-1
CASSSTGGRTEAFF
>TRBV7-2|few|TRBJ2-2
CASSPREQMNTGELFF
>TRBV19|NA|TRBJ2-7
CASSINGRVGSYEQYF
>TRBV5-4|NA|TRBJ1-2
CASSFYQDYGYTF
>TRBV5-1|NA|TRBJ2-3
CASSLLGTGGFTDTQYF
>TRBV19|NA|TRBJ1-1
CASSMGRLNTEAFF
>TRBV7-2|NA|TRBJ2-7
CASSLTSGLATIPYEQYF
>TRBV2|NA|TRBJ2-5
CASTRFKGSGGSETQYF
>TRBV30|NA|TRBJ2-7
CAWSVSGVRREQYF